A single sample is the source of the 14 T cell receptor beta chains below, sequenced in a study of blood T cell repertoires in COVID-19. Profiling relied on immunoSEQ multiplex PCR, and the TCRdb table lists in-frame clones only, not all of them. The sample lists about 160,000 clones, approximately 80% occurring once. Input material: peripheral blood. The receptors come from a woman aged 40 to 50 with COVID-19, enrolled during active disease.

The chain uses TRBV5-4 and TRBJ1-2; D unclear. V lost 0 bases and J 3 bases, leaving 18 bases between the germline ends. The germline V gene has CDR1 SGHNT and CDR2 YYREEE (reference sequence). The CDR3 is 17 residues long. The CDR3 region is CASSLGGTPRIDYGYTF. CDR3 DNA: TGTGCCAGCAGCTTGGGAGGTACTCCGAGGATCGACTATGGCTACACCTTC. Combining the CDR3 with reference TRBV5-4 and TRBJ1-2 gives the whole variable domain ETGVTQSPTHLIKTRGQQVTLRCSSQSGHNTVSWYQQALGQGPQFIFQYYREEENGRGNFPPRFSGLQFPNYSSELNVNALELDDSALYLCASSLGGTPRIDYGYTFGSGTRLTVV.

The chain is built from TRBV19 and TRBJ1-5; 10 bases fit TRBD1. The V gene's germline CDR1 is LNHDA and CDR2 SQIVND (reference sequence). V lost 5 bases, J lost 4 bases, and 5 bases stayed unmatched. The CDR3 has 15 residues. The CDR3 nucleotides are TGTGCCAGTAGTGCCTGGACAGGGGGGAATCAGCCCCAGCATTTT. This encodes CASSAWTGGNQPQHF. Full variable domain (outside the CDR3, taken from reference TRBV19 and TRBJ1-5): DGGITQSPKYLFRKEGQNVTLSCEQNLNHDAMYWYRQDPGQGLRLIYYSQIVNDFQKGDIAEGYSVSREKKESFPLTVTSAQKNPTAFYLCASSAWTGGNQPQHFGDGTRLSIL.

The CDR3 DNA follows: TGTGCCAGCAGTGCTACTAGCGGGGGTCGTACGCAGTATTTT. As protein: CASSATSGGRTQYF. This sequence joins TRBV25-1 and TRBJ2-3; 11 positions agree with TRBD2. J gave up 8 bases and V 4 bases, and 5 bases lay outside the gene matches. CDR1 is MGHDK and CDR2 is SYGVNS in the germline V gene. This CDR3 region has 14 residues.

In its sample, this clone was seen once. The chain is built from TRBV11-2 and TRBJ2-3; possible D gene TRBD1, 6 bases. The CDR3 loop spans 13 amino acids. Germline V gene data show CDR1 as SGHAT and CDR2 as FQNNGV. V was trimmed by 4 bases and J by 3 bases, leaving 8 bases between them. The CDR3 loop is CASSWGLTDTQYF. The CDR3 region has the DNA TGTGCCAGCAGCTGGGGGCTGACAGATACGCAGTATTTT.

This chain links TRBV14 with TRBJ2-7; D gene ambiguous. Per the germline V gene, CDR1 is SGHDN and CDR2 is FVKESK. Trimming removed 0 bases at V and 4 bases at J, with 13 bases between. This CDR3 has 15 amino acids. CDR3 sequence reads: CASSQDPASEYEQYF. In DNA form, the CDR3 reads TGTGCCAGCAGCCAAGATCCAGCGAGTGAATACGAGCAGTACTTC.

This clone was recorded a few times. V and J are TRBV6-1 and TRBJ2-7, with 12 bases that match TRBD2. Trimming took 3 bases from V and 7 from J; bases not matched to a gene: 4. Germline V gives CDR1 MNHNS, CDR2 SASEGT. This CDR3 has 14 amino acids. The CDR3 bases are TGTGCCAGCAGTGATGGGCTAGCGGGGGGGGAGCAGTACGTC. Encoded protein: CASSDGLAGGEQYV.

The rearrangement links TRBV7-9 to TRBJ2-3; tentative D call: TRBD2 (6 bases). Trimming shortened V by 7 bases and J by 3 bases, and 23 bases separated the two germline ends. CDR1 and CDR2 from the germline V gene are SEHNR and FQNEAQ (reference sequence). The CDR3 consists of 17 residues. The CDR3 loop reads CASNWYGLARNTDTQYF. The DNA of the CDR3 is TGTGCCAGCAACTGGTACGGCCTAGCGAGGAATACAGATACGCAGTATTTT.

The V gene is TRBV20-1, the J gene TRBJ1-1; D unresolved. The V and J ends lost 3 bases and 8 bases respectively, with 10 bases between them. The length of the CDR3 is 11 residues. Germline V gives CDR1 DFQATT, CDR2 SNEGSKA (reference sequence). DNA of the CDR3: TGCAGTGCTAGCCCAGCGGGGGAAGCTTTCTTT. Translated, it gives CSASPAGEAFF.

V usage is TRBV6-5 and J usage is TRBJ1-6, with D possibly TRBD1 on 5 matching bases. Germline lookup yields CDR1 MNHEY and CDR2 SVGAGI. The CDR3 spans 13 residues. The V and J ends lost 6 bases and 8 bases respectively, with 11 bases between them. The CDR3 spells CASRRPGDSPLHF. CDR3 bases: TGTGCCAGCAGAAGACCGGGGGATTCACCCCTCCACTTT.

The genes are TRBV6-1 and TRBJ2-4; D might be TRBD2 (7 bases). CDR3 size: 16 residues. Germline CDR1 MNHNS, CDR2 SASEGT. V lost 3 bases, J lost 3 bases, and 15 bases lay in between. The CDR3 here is CASSESGAGDKNIQYF. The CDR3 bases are TGTGCCAGCAGTGAGTCGGGGGCGGGGGACAAAAACATTCAGTACTTC.

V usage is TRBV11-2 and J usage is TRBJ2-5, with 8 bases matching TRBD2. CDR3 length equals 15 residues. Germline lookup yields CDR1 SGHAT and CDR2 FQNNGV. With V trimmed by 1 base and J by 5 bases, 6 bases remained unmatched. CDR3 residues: CASSLAGGTLETQYF. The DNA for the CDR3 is TGTGCCAGCAGCTTAGCGGGAGGGACATTGGAGACCCAGTACTTC.

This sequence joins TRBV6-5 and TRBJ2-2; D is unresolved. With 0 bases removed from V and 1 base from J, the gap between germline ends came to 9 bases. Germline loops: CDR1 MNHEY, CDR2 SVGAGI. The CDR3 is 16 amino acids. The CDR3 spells CASSYSFGRNTGELFF. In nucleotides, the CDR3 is TGTGCCAGCAGTTACTCGTTTGGGCGGAACACCGGGGAGCTGTTTTTT.

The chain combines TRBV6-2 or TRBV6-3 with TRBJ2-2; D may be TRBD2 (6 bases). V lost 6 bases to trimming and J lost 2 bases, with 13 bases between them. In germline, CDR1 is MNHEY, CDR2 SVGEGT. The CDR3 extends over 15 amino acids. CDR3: CASRPYGGNTGELFF. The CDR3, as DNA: TGTGCCAGCAGGCCTTACGGGGGTAACACCGGGGAGCTGTTTTTT.

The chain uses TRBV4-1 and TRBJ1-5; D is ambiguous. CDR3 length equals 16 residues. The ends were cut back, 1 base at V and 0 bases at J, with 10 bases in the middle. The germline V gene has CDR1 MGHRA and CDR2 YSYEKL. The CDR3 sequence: CASSQVPSNSNQPQHF. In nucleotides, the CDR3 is TGCGCCAGCAGCCAAGTCCCCAGTAATAGCAATCAGCCCCAGCATTTT.